Listed here are 18 T cell receptor beta chains from one sample, sequenced in a study of T cells in Graves' hyperthyroidism and ophthalmopathy (dated by TCRdb to between 2017 and 2020). The library was generated by multiplex PCR. The instrument given in TCRdb is Illumina HiSeq 2000. Amplification of TCR beta CDR3 regions was carried out from RNA transcripts. A first-round RT-PCR of the TCR CDR3 used the HTBI primer set with the Qiagen OneStep RT-PCR kit. TCRdb trimmed the raw reads at Q25, called clones with MiXCR and kept productive beta chains. Merged by CDR3 protein, the rows form single entries marked with the most common genes and DNA. Here the sample has fewer than 900,000 distinct CDR3 sequences; around 15% occur a single time. In total, the top ten clones hold around 8.1% of the sample. The sequenced sample was blood. Source of these receptors: a young man with Graves' hyperthyroidism.

This clonotype appeared many times. V usage is TRBV2 and J usage is TRBJ2-7, with D tentatively TRBD1 or TRBD2 (5 bases each). Germline values: CDR1 SNHLY, CDR2 FYNNEI. This CDR3 contains 12 residues. V lost 5 bases to trimming and J lost 5 bases, with 10 bases between them. The CDR3 spells CASSSPGHEQYF. The CDR3 DNA reads as TGTGCCAGCAGTTCGCCGGGACACGAGCAGTACTTC.

This clonotype came up a few times. The CDR3 loop is CASSVTSAAGETQYF. As DNA, the CDR3 is TGTGCCAGCAGCGTCACTAGCGCCGCGGGGGAGACCCAGTACTTC. The chain joins TRBV9 to TRBJ2-5; 7 positions match TRBD2. This CDR3 contains 15 residues. The junction had 9 bases not matched to a gene; V was cut back by 2 bases and J by 5 bases. Per the germline V gene, CDR1 is SGDLS and CDR2 is YYNGEE.

This clonotype was counted a single time. The rearrangement uses TRBV9 and TRBJ2-3; the match to TRBD2 covers 9 bases. The CDR3 spans 17 residues. The J segment lost 5 bases and the V segment lost 0 bases, leaving 10 bases of the junction unmatched. Per the germline V gene, CDR1 is SGDLS and CDR2 is YYNGEE. The DNA for the CDR3 is TGTGCCAGCAGCGTAGAGGACTGGCGGGAGGGTGGAGATACGCAGTATTTT. This encodes CASSVEDWREGGDTQYF.

This clonotype was seen a few times. This chain links TRBV12-3 or TRBV12-4 with TRBJ2-2, with TRBD1 identical over 9 bases. J was trimmed by 0 bases and V by 6 bases; bases with no gene match: 8. CDR3 size: 17 residues. For the CDR3, the DNA is TGTGCCAGCAGCCGGCCCCGGACAGGGGCGAACACCGGGGAGCTGTTTTTT. This encodes CASSRPRTGANTGELFF.

The V and J genes are TRBV14 and TRBJ2-3; TRBD2 matches at 9 bases. This CDR3 contains 17 residues. Germline V gene sequence: CDR1 SGHDN, CDR2 FVKESK. With 3 bases clipped from V and 0 bases from J, the junction kept 7 bases outside the gene matches. CDR3: CASSHHSGRVSTDTQYF. Here the CDR3 DNA reads TGTGCCAGCAGCCATCATAGCGGGAGAGTTAGCACAGATACGCAGTATTTT. Full variable domain (missing parts from reference TRBV14 and TRBJ2-3): EAGVTQFPSHSVIEKGQTVTLRCDPISGHDNLYWYRRVMGKEIKFLLHFVKESKQDESGMPNNRFLAERTGGTYSTLKVQPAELEDSGVYFCASSHHSGRVSTDTQYFGPGTRLTVL.

In this sample, this clonotype turned up a few times. The J gene is TRBJ1-3, the V gene TRBV7-3; maybe TRBD1 (5 bases). CDR1 and CDR2 (germline): SGHTA, FQGTGA. The V end was cut by 2 bases, the J end by 1 base, with 12 bases between. The CDR3 runs to 16 residues. CDR3 nucleotides: TGTGCCAGCAGCTTACGGCGGGGGGATTCTGGAAACACCATATATTTT. Its protein product is CASSLRRGDSGNTIYF.

At least ten counts were recorded for this clonotype. The chain recombines TRBV24-1 with TRBJ2-2; D remains ambiguous. This CDR3 region has 13 residues. Trimming stripped 9 bases from V and 1 base from J, with 8 bases between. CDR1 and CDR2 (germline): KGHDR, SFDVKD. The CDR3 region is CATFSGNTGELFF. CDR3 coding DNA: TGTGCCACCTTTTCCGGGAACACCGGGGAGCTGTTTTTT.

This clonotype was found a few times. The rearrangement joins TRBV9 to TRBJ1-1; no firm D call. Germline V CDR1 and CDR2: SGDLS, YYNGEE. Trimming pared 0 bases from V and 0 bases from J, leaving 12 bases between. The CDR3 spans 16 residues. In DNA form, the CDR3 reads TGTGCCAGCAGCGTAGACCCAGGAACGATGAACACTGAAGCTTTCTTT. It yields the protein CASSVDPGTMNTEAFF.

This sequence joins TRBV6-1 and TRBJ1-5; possibly TRBD1 for D (6 bases). The ends were cut back, 5 bases at V and 6 bases at J, with 14 bases in the middle. This CDR3 has 14 residues. The germline V gene has CDR1 MNHNS and CDR2 SASEGT. In DNA form, the CDR3 reads TGTGCCAGCAGTACTACAGGGAAGAGTCAGCCCCAGCATTTT. Its translation is CASSTTGKSQPQHF.

The chain uses TRBV20-1 and TRBJ2-7; a possible D gene is TRBD1 (6 bases). The germline CDR1 and CDR2 sequences are DFQATT and SNEGSKA (reference sequence). Trimming removed 0 bases from V and 0 bases from J, with 9 bases in between. This CDR3 has 14 amino acids. This CDR3 is CSARDQGFSYEQYF. The CDR3 DNA reads TGCAGTGCTAGAGATCAGGGGTTCTCCTACGAGCAGTACTTC.

This clonotype was observed at least ten times. This chain connects TRBV3-1 to TRBJ2-1, with a weak D call TRBD2 (6 bases). With 1 base removed from V and 6 bases from J, the gap between germline ends came to 10 bases. This CDR3 contains 14 residues. Germline assignment: CDR1 LGHDT and CDR2 YNNKEL (reference sequence). CDR3 amino acids: CASSQVFSGNEQFF. CDR3 nucleotide sequence: TGTGCCAGCAGCCAAGTATTTAGCGGCAATGAGCAGTTCTTC.

In this sample, this clonotype turned up a few times. This chain links TRBV12-5 with TRBJ2-7; the D gene is possibly TRBD1 (5 bases). Trimming shortened V by 8 bases and J by 1 base, and 12 bases separated the two germline ends. Germline values: CDR1 LGHNT, CDR2 FRNRAP. This CDR3 is 13 amino acids long. The CDR3 DNA is TGTGCTAGTAAGGCTGGGGCGTCCTACGAGCAGTACTTC. Its protein product is CASKAGASYEQYF.

This clonotype was counted at least ten times. V gene TRBV7-2 combines with J gene TRBJ2-1; D uncertain. Germline V gene sequence: CDR1 SGHTA, CDR2 FQGNSA. This CDR3 spans 12 amino acids. V lost 5 bases, J lost 8 bases, and 10 bases lay in between. The CDR3 bases are TGTGCCAGCAGCGCAGCGTCAGATGAGCAGTTCTTC. It translates to CASSAASDEQFF.

This chain links TRBV24-1 with TRBJ2-5; D perhaps matches TRBD1 (6 bases). The V end was cut by 1 base, the J end by 4 bases, with 15 bases between. Germline assignment: CDR1 KGHDR and CDR2 SFDVKD. This CDR3 spans 16 amino acids. The CDR3 DNA reads TGTGCCACCAGTGATTTTACAATGGGCAGGGGAGAGACCCAGTACTTC. Its protein product is CATSDFTMGRGETQYF.

J is TRBJ2-1 and V is TRBV7-2; a weak D match, TRBD2 (6 bases). This CDR3 comprises 15 residues. Germline loops: CDR1 SGHTA, CDR2 FQGNSA. V lost 5 bases to trimming and J lost 4 bases, with 15 bases between them. The CDR3 nucleotides read TGTGCCAGCAGCCCTAGGGCGGGACCTTACAATGAGCAGTTCTTC. Amino acids: CASSPRAGPYNEQFF.

This clonotype showed up many times. This chain connects TRBV6-2 or TRBV6-3 to TRBJ2-5, with 13 nucleotides matching TRBD2. This CDR3 is 16 amino acids long. CDR1 is MNHEY and CDR2 is SVGEGT in the germline V gene. J lost 5 bases, V lost 1 base, and 4 bases had no gene match. The CDR3 reads CASSYLGLAGPETQYF. For the CDR3, the DNA is TGTGCCAGCAGTTACTTGGGACTAGCGGGACCCGAGACCCAGTACTTC.

The rearrangement uses TRBV5-1 and TRBJ2-1; a possible D gene is TRBD1 (5 bases). Germline V lookup: CDR1 SGHRS, CDR2 YFSETQ. Trimming took off 2 bases at V and 6 bases at J, with 15 bases between the two ends. This CDR3 has 15 amino acids. The CDR3 reads CASSFRAQGSNEQFF. In DNA, the CDR3 is TGCGCCAGCAGCTTCCGGGCTCAGGGTTCCAATGAGCAGTTCTTC.

This clonotype has a count of ten or more. The genes are TRBV28 and TRBJ1-1; D is unresolved. Germline assignment: CDR1 MDHEN and CDR2 SYDVKM. This CDR3 has 13 residues. Trimming removed 2 bases at V and 3 bases at J, with 7 bases between. In DNA, the CDR3 is TGTGCCAGCAGTTTACGTAGGCACACTGAAGCTTTCTTT. It codes for CASSLRRHTEAFF.